This T cell receptor beta chain was obtained from a study of T-cell reconstitution after alpha-beta-depleted transplantation in children. This clonotype was counted between two and nine times. Its antigen is as yet unknown. Germline-derived CDR1 and CDR2 are GTSNPN and SVGIG (reference sequence). The CDR3 has 13 amino acids. With 3 bases removed from V and 0 bases from J, the gap between germline ends came to 8 bases. The study, taken as a whole, reports: When one year had passed after transplant, most T-cell counts and diversity came from newly produced T cells.

A TCRbeta library incorporating unique molecular identifiers was prepared. TCRdb analysed the PCR reads with MiXCR anew, one entry per CDR3 protein. The sample lists roughly 490,000 distinct CDR3 sequences; 9.5% to 12% were seen once. The V call is TRBV30, the J call TRBJ1-2; D is uncertain. This clonotype originated in a female patient younger than 10 who had a stem cell transplant for aplastic anemia, so the T cells may come from the graft donor. The starting material was PBMCs, mostly from graft donor cells, obtained 180 days after TCRalphabeta/CD19-depleted stem cell transplant. The CDR3 bases are TGTGCCTGGAGAGGCGACGCTAACTATGGCTACACCTTC. It codes for CAWRGDANYGYTF.